This passage covers 9 T cell receptor beta chains from one sample sequenced in a study of blood T cell repertoires in COVID-19. TCRdb's table, derived via immunoSEQ multiplex PCR, lists solely in-frame clones and lacks some. The data hold fewer than 200,000 clones, with approximately 86% observed a single time. The sample was peripheral blood. The receptors derive from a woman of 80 years or more with acute or convalescent COVID-19.

The chain links TRBV21-1 to TRBJ2-5; the table calls TRBD2, which could not be checked here. TRBV21-1 is a documented pseudogene. There are 12 residues in the CDR3. Here the CDR3 reads CASSKGAETQYF. The CDR3 DNA is TGTGCCAGCAGCAAAGGAGCAGAGACCCAGTACTTC.

Notes on this clone: This specimen includes other DNA sequences encoding the same CDR3. The J gene is TRBJ2-5, the V gene TRBV4-1; 10 nucleotides match TRBD2. J lost 2 bases, V lost 0 bases, and 9 bases had no gene match. The CDR3 has 18 amino acids. Germline CDR1 and CDR2: MGHRA and YSYEKL. CDR3: CASSQDPRLAGEQETQYF. For the CDR3, the DNA is TGCGCCAGCAGCCAAGATCCAAGGCTAGCGGGGGAGCAAGAGACCCAGTACTTC.

V is TRBV19 and J is TRBJ2-1, with TRBD2 matching 8 bases. The V and J ends lost 3 bases and 1 base, in that order; junction bases with no gene match: 2. CDR3 size: 15 residues. From germline, CDR1 is LNHDA and CDR2 SQIVND (reference sequence). The CDR3 coding sequence is TGTGCCAGTAGTATCGTAGCGGGATCCTACAATGAGCAGTTCTTC. This sequence encodes CASSIVAGSYNEQFF.

The chain employs TRBV19 and TRBJ2-3, with TRBD2 matching over 11 bases. Losses at the gene ends were 5 bases for V and 0 bases for J; bases not matched to a gene: 4. Germline values: CDR1 LNHDA, CDR2 SQIVND (reference sequence). The CDR3 contains 16 residues. CDR3 in amino acids: CASSDSGGASTDTQYF. DNA for the CDR3: TGTGCCAGTAGTGATAGCGGGGGGGCTAGCACAGATACGCAGTATTTT. Together with reference TRBV19 and TRBJ2-3, the CDR3 gives the full variable domain: DGGITQSPKYLFRKEGQNVTLSCEQNLNHDAMYWYRQDPGQGLRLIYYSQIVNDFQKGDIAEGYSVSREKKESFPLTVTSAQKNPTAFYLCASSDSGGASTDTQYFGPGTRLTVL.

Concerning this clone itself: The sample holds other DNA sequences that translate to the same CDR3. This chain links TRBV7-2 with TRBJ2-3, with D possibly TRBD2 on 6 matching bases. Trimming removed 5 bases from V and 3 bases from J, with 12 bases in between. Per germline, CDR1 SGHTA and CDR2 FQGNSA. The CDR3 is 14 amino acids. CDR3 sequence: CASSPRLVTDTQYF. The DNA of the CDR3 is TGTGCCAGCAGCCCCCGACTAGTAACAGATACGCAGTATTTT.

The chain couples TRBV21-1 to TRBJ2-2; the table gives TRBD2 as D, unverified against the DNA. TRBV21-1 is marked as a pseudogene. CDR3 length: 13 residues. The CDR3 DNA follows: TGTGCCAGCAGCAATCGCGCTACCGGGGAGCTGTTTTTT. Amino acids: CASSNRATGELFF.

The rearrangement joins TRBV11-2 to TRBJ2-1, with a weak D call TRBD2 (5 bases). The CDR3 runs to 14 residues. CDR1 and CDR2 from the germline V gene are SGHAT and FQNNGV. V was cut by 1 base and J by 6 bases, with 10 bases left in between. CDR3 DNA sequence: TGTGCCAGCAGCTTAGTGACTAAAACCAATGAGCAGTTCTTC. Its translation is CASSLVTKTNEQFF.

The chain combines TRBV7-9 with TRBJ1-3, with 9 nucleotides matching TRBD1. The CDR3 contains 18 residues. CDR1 SEHNR and CDR2 FQNEAQ come from the germline V gene (reference sequence). Trimming cost V 0 bases and J 4 bases; bases outside gene matches: 10. The CDR3: CASSLAPPGTGFGNTIYF. CDR3 nucleotide sequence: TGTGCCAGCAGCTTAGCACCCCCCGGGACAGGGTTCGGAAACACCATATATTTT.

This sequence joins TRBV5-1 and TRBJ2-5, with D perhaps matching TRBD1 (6 bases). The V end lost 4 bases, the J end lost 5 bases, and 15 bases lay between the germline ends. CDR1 and CDR2 (germline): SGHRS, YFSETQ. CDR3 length: 14 amino acids. In DNA form, the CDR3 reads TGCGCCAGCAGCCACACTGGGGGCCGGGAGACCCAGTACTTC. Translating gives CASSHTGGRETQYF. The variable domain in full, with the rest retrieved from reference TRBV5-1 and TRBJ2-5, is KAGVTQTPRYLIKTRGQQVTLSCSPISGHRSVSWYQQTPGQGLQFLFEYFSETQRNKGNFPGRFSGRQFSNSRSEMNVSTLELGDSALYLCASSHTGGRETQYFGPGTRLLVL.